This TCR beta chain is drawn from a study of post-analysis software for immune sequencing data. Study-wide results and caveats: Significantly lower normalized Chao1 diversity was found in patients with multiple sclerosis relative to controls. Patients carried five TRBV segments more frequently than controls did, and TRBV5-6, TRBV5-1 and TRBV20-1 were among them. Samples prepared in the same batch strongly co-clustered by F measure.

Unique molecular identifiers featured in each of the TCR beta cDNA libraries. MiXCR was run by TCRdb on the PCR reads, yielding one entry per CDR3 protein. The data show about 820,000 distinct CDR3 sequences, about 50% seen once. The CDR3 consists of 11 residues. Looked up from germline, CDR1 is SQVTM and CDR2 is ANQGSEA. Trimming took off 4 bases at V and 6 bases at J, with 9 bases between the two ends. On this clonotype: Its specificity is unknown.

J is TRBJ1-2 and V is TRBV29-1; D is unresolved. The specimen sequenced was blood. This receptor was identified in a girl aged 10-17 years with multiple sclerosis. The CDR3 loop is CSVGGSDGYTF. The DNA for the CDR3 is TGCAGCGTTGGCGGGAGCGATGGCTACACCTTC.